Listed here is a single T cell receptor (beta chain). Peripheral blood came from all dose cohorts at three timepoints. These data are taken from a study of OX40 agonist ivuxolimab in advanced cancers. Study-wide context: Of mixed ages from about 20 to 85 and averaging about 56 years, the group was more than 65% male.

V was clipped by 0 bases and J by 2 bases, with 10 bases between them. Germline values: CDR1 SGDLS, CDR2 YYNGEE. This CDR3 has 15 amino acids. Only in-frame clones appear in the TCRdb table, and some are missing; sequencing was by immunoSEQ multiplex PCR. The sample lists 65,000 to 85,000 clones; under 90% were seen once. Sample: CD4+ or CD8+ T cells sorted from blood, taken in a trial of the OX40 agonist ivuxolimab. The chain couples TRBV9 to TRBJ2-3; maybe TRBD2 (6 bases). This receptor was identified in an adult with an advanced solid tumor such as melanoma, head and neck, liver or kidney cancer. CDR3 nucleotide sequence: TGTGCCAGCAGCGTAGTGGGACTGCCCACAGATACGCAGTATTTT. The encoded protein is CASSVVGLPTDTQYF.